This T cell receptor beta chain is drawn from a study of OX40 agonist ivuxolimab in advanced cancers. Across the whole study: Cohort: approximately 79% men, mean age around 55, aged about 20 to 79.

The CDR3 is 13 residues long. Germline V lookup: CDR1 SGHDN, CDR2 FVKESK. V gave up 8 bases and J gave up 6 bases, with 17 bases separating them. This table comes from immunoSEQ multiplex PCR, and its TCRdb copy is limited to in-frame clones, with some not included. Of some 68,000 clones in the sample, roughly 86% were seen once. For this clone: Its antigen is unknown.

Study-wide findings and caveats: On average, a greater number of expanded clones characterised CD8+ T cells relative to CD4+. The antigen specificity of the peripheral T cells (those that were expanded) was not determined.

The chain is built from TRBV14 and TRBJ2-7, with no clear D. Material: CD4+ or CD8+ T cells sorted from blood, obtained in a trial of the OX40 agonist ivuxolimab. The sequence derives from an adult with an advanced solid tumor such as melanoma, head and neck, liver or kidney cancer. The CDR3 DNA follows: TGTGCCAGCGGTACACAGAGGTTTGGCGAGCAGTACTTC. This translates into CASGTQRFGEQYF.